The present TCR beta chain was sequenced within a study of memory CD8 T cells in hepatitis C reinfection. Time point given: pre-reinfection, 55 to 20 weeks before reinfection detection. Sorted cells were sequenced directly ex vivo without any in vitro expansion. Using immunoSEQ multiplex PCR, the repertoire was profiled, and TCRdb retains in-frame clones only, with some absent. The top ten clones hold approximately 1% of a sample with 45,000 to 55,000 clones, nearly 90% of them seen once. Trimming took 4 bases from V and 5 from J, leaving 9 bases between them. Germline assignment: CDR1 MDHEN and CDR2 SYDVKM. The CDR3 runs 13 residues.

What was sequenced was naive CD8+ T cells sorted from blood. V and J are TRBV28 and TRBJ2-4; D unresolved. This clonotype was obtained from a man between 18 and 29 years old with hepatitis C virus infection. The CDR3 DNA follows: TGTGCCAGCAGTTCCCGCGTACAAAACATTCAGTACTTC. Its translation is CASSSRVQNIQYF.